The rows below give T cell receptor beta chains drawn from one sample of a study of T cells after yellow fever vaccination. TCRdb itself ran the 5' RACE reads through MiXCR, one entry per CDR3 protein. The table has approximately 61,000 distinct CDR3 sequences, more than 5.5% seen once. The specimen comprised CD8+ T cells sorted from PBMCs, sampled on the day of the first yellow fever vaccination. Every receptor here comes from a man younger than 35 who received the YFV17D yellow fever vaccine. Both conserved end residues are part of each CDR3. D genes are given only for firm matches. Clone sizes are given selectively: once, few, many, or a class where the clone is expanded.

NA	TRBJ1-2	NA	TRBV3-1	TGTGCCAGCAGCCAAACGTACCCAGGGGAAGGCTACACCTTC	CASSQTYPGEGYTF
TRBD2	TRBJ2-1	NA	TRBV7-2	TGTGCCAGCAGCCCGATGGGCTACGGGGGGGCCGGGAATGAGCAGTTCTTC	CASSPMGYGGAGNEQFF
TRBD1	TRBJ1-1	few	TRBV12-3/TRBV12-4	TGTGCCAGCAGCCCCGACAGGGCGAAAGCTTTCTTT	CASSPDRAKAFF
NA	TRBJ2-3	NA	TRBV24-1	TGTGCCACCAGTGGCATGCATGGGACTCCTGGAACAGATACGCAGTATTTT	CATSGMHGTPGTDTQYF
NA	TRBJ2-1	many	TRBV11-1	TGTGCCAGCAGCTCTCTCCTTAAGGGGGGCACGACAGAACGCTCCTACAATGAGCAGTTCTTC	CASSSLLKGGTTERSYNEQFF
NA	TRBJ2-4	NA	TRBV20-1	TGCAGTGCTAGAGTACTAGTCGACATTCAGTACTTC	CSARVLVDIQYF
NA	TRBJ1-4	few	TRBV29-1	TGCAGCGTTCGTGGGCAGGGTGAAAAACTGTTTTTT	CSVRGQGEKLFF
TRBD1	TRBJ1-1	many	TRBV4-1	TGCGCCAGCAGCCAAGAAAGCCAGGGGGCGATGAACACTGAAGCTTTCTTT	CASSQESQGAMNTEAFF
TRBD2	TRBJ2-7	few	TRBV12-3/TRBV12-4	TGTGCCAGCAGTCCCGGGGGGGTCTACGAGCAGTACTTC	CASSPGGVYEQYF
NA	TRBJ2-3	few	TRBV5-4	TGTGCCAGCAGCTTCGGAGTCACAGATACGCAGTATTTT	CASSFGVTDTQYF
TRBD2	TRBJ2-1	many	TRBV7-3	TGTGCCAGCAGCTTACTAGCGGGGGGGTACAATGAGCAGTTCTTC	CASSLLAGGYNEQFF
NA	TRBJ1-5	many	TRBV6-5	TGTGCCAGCAGTTACTCGAGGTCTTATCAGCCCCAGCATTTT	CASSYSRSYQPQHF
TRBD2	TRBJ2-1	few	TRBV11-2	TGTGCCAGCAGCTTCCAGCGGGGGGCATACAATGAGCAGTTCTTC	CASSFQRGAYNEQFF
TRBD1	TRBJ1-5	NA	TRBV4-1	TGCGCCAGCAGCCAAGGGACAGGGGTCGGCAATCAGCCCCAGCATTTT	CASSQGTGVGNQPQHF
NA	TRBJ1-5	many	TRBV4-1	TGCGCCAGCAGCCAGGTACTTTTTAGGGCCAATCAGCCCCAGCATTTT	CASSQVLFRANQPQHF
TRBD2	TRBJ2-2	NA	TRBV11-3	TGTGCCAGCAGCCCCGGACTAGAAACCGGGGAGCTGTTTTTT	CASSPGLETGELFF
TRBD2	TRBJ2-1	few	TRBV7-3	TGTGCCAGCAGCCCCGGACTAGCTCTCTCCTACAATGAGCAGTTCTTC	CASSPGLALSYNEQFF
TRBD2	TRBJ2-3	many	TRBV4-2	TGTGCCAGCAGCCAACTGAGCGGGGGGCCATCCGATACGCAGTATTTT	CASSQLSGGPSDTQYF